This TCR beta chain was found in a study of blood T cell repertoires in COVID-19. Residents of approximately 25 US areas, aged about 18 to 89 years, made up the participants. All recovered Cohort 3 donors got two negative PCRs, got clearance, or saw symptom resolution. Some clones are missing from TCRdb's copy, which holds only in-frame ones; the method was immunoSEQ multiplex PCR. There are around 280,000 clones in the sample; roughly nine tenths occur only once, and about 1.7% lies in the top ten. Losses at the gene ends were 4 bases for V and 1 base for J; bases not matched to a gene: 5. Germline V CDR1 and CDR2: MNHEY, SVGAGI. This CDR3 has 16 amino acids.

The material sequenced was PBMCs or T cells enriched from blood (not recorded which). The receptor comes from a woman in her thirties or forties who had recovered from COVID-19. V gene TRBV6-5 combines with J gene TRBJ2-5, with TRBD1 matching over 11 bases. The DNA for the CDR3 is TGTGCCAGCAGTTTTCGGGACAGGGGGATCCAAGAGACCCAGTACTTC. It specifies CASSFRDRGIQETQYF.